Described below is a single TCR beta chain sequence and its context. Its cognate antigen is unknown. The source of the sample is a study of cytomegalovirus exposure and HLA in healthy donors. Study findings and constraints: Segments of the TCR beta V type were, in most cases, productive about 87% or about 30% of the time in an earlier analysis.

The CDR3 totals 16 residues. V shed 4 bases, J shed 6 bases, and the junction held 11 bases outside the gene matches. Germline values: CDR1 LGHNA, CDR2 YNFKEQ. The PCR employed 60 Vbeta primers together with 13 Jbeta primers. Measured with immunoSEQ multiplex PCR; TCRdb has only the in-frame clones, and not every one. This sample carries approximately 100,000 clones, with 0.55% to 0.65% going to the ten biggest clones. The sample taken for sequencing was PBMCs. The clonotype comes from a middle-aged man in good health and CMV-seronegative. The rearrangement joins TRBV4-2 to TRBJ2-1, with 8 bases that match TRBD1. The CDR3 loop is CASSPPEGTGSNEQFF. CDR3 DNA sequence: TGTGCCAGCAGCCCCCCTGAAGGGACAGGATCCAATGAGCAGTTCTTC.